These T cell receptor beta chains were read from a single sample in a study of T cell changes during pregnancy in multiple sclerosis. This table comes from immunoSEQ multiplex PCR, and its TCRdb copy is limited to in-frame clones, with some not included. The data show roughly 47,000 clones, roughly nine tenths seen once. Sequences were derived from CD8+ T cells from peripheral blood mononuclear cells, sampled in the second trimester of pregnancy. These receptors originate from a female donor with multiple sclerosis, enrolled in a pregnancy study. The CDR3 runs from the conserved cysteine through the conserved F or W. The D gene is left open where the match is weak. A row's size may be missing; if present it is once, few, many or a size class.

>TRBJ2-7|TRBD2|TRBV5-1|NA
CASSPVGSGVIYEQYF
TGCGCCAGCAGCCCGGTGGGTAGCGGGGTTATTTACGAGCAGTACTTC
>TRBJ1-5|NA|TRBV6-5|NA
CASSPFGGSNQPQHF
TGTGCCAGCAGTCCGTTCGGAGGTAGCAATCAGCCCCAGCATTTT
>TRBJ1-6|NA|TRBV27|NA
CASSFGTENSPLHF
TGTGCCAGCAGTTTTGGTACAGAAAATTCACCCCTCCACTTT
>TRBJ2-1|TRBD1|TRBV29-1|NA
CSVDGTGFHEQFF
TGCAGCGTTGACGGGACAGGGTTCCATGAGCAGTTCTTC
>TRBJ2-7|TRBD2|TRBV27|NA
CASSPTSGGYYEQYF
TGTGCCAGCAGTCCCACTAGCGGGGGGTACTACGAGCAGTACTTC
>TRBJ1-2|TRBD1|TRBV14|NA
CASSQTGVGYGYTF
TGTGCCAGCAGCCAGACAGGGGTTGGATATGGCTACACCTTC
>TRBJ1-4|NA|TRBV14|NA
CASSQAYEKLFF
TGTGCCAGCAGCCAAGCGTATGAAAAACTGTTTTTT
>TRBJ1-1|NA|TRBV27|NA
CASSLTVTNTEAFF
TGTGCCAGCAGTTTGACAGTTACGAACACTGAAGCTTTCTTT
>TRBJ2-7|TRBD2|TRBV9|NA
CASGRGGLEQYF
TGTGCCAGCGGCCGGGGGGGCCTCGAGCAGTACTTC
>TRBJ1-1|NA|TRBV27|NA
CASRSRDWTEAFF
TGTGCCAGCCGGTCCCGGGATTGGACTGAAGCTTTCTTT
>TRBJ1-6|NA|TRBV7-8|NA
CASSYKTGNSPLHF
TGTGCCAGCAGTTATAAGACGGGTAATTCACCCCTCCACTTT
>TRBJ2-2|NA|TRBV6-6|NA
CASSLGELFF
TGTGCCAGCAGTCTGGGGGAGCTGTTTTTT
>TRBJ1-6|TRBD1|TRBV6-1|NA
CASSEGSGQNSPLHF
TGTGCCAGCAGTGAGGGATCGGGACAGAATTCACCCCTCCACTTT
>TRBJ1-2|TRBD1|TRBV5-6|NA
CASSLGGQGPFYGYTF
TGTGCCAGCAGCTTAGGAGGACAGGGACCCTTCTATGGCTACACCTTC
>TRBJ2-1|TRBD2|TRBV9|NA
CASSVGGLAVYNEQFF
TGTGCCAGCAGCGTAGGAGGACTAGCGGTATACAATGAGCAGTTCTTC
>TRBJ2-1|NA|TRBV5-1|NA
CASSWGTPSGATPINEQFF
TGCGCCAGCAGCTGGGGGACTCCGAGTGGGGCCACCCCTATCAATGAGCAGTTCTTC
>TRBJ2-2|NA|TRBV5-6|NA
CASRRDSLTQGNTGELFF
TGTGCCAGCAGGCGGGACAGCCTAACTCAGGGAAACACCGGGGAGCTGTTTTTT
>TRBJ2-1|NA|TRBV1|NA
CTSSQEIPLAGGFYNEQFF
TGCACCAGCAGCCAAGAGATCCCCCTAGCGGGGGGTTTCTACAATGAGCAGTTCTTC
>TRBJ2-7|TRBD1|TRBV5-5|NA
CASSLLGQGPYEQYF
TGTGCCAGCAGCTTGTTGGGACAGGGCCCCTACGAGCAGTACTTC
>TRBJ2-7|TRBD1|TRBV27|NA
CASSPRTGGHYEQYF
TGTGCCAGCAGCCCCCGGACAGGGGGTCACTACGAGCAGTACTTC
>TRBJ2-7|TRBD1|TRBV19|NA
CASSMGQIHYEQYF
TGTGCCAGTAGTATGGGACAGATACACTACGAGCAGTACTTC
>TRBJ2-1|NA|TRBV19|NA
CASSIFRFDNEQFF
TGTGCCAGTAGTATCTTCAGGTTCGACAATGAGCAGTTCTTC
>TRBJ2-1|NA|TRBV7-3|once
CASSLTPGQPTVYNEQFF
TGTGCCAGCAGCTTAACCCCTGGACAGCCGACGGTATACAATGAGCAGTTCTTC
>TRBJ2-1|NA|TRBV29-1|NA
CSVRVNEQFF
TGCAGCGTCAGGGTAAATGAGCAGTTCTTC
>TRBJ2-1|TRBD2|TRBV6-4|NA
CASSILAGVNNEQFF
TGTGCCAGCAGTATCCTAGCGGGGGTCAACAATGAGCAGTTCTTC
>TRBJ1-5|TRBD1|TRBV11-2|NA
CASSLGQGVQPQHF
TGTGCCAGCAGCCTTGGACAGGGAGTTCAGCCCCAGCATTTT
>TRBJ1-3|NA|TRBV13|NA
CASSSAVTGNTIYF
TGTGCCAGCAGCTCCGCGGTGACTGGAAACACCATATATTTT
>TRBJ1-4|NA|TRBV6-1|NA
CASSDVFEKLFF
TGTGCCAGCAGTGACGTATTTGAAAAACTGTTTTTT
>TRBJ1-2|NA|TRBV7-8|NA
CASSLSPAAKSGYTF
TGTGCCAGCAGCTTATCCCCCGCGGCTAAGTCTGGCTACACCTTC
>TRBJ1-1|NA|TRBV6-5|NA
CASSYSNGATEAFF
TGTGCCAGCAGTTACTCAAATGGGGCCACTGAAGCTTTCTTT
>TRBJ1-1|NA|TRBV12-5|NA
CASGFSSAGSVNTEAFF
TGTGCTAGTGGTTTTTCATCGGCAGGGTCGGTAAACACTGAAGCTTTCTTT
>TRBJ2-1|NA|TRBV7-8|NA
CASSPSSYNEQFF
TGTGCCAGCAGCCCTAGCTCCTACAATGAGCAGTTCTTC
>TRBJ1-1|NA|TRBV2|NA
CASSGTRGGNTEAFF
TGTGCCAGCAGTGGGACCCGGGGAGGGAACACTGAAGCTTTCTTT
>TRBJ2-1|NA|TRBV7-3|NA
CASSPWGFQGPNSYNEQFF
TGTGCCAGCAGCCCCTGGGGGTTCCAGGGGCCCAATTCCTACAATGAGCAGTTCTTC
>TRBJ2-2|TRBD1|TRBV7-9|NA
CASSLGETGVTGELFF
TGTGCCAGCAGCTTAGGGGAGACAGGGGTCACCGGGGAGCTGTTTTTT
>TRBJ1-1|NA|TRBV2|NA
CASIAGPEAFF
TGTGCCAGCATTGCAGGCCCTGAAGCTTTCTTT
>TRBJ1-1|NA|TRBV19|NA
CASMDKIWGTEAFF
TGTGCCAGTATGGACAAGATTTGGGGCACTGAAGCTTTCTTT
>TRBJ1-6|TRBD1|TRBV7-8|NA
CASSSSRTGVGSPLHF
TGTGCCAGCAGCTCCTCGCGGACAGGGGTGGGTTCACCCCTCCACTTT
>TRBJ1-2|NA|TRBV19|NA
CASSPGQQLKMAF
TGTGCCAGTAGCCCCGGACAGCAGCTAAAGATGGCCTTC
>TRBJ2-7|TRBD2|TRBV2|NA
CASPGLAGTYEQYF
TGTGCCAGCCCTGGACTAGCGGGGACCTACGAGCAGTACTTC
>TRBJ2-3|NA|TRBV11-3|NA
CASSLGADTQYF
TGTGCCAGCAGCTTAGGAGCGGATACGCAGTATTTT
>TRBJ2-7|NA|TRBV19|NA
CASSVTPAYEQYF
TGTGCCAGTAGTGTGACACCCGCCTACGAGCAGTACTTC
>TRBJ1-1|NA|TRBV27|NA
CASSLYVAGFRTEAFF
TGTGCCAGCAGTTTATATGTCGCGGGGTTTCGCACTGAAGCTTTCTTT
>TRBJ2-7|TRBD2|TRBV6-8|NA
CARKTSVTGEQYF
TGTGCCCGCAAGACTAGCGTCACCGGCGAGCAGTACTTC
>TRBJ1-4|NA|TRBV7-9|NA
CASGHTNEKLFF
TGTGCCAGCGGACATACTAATGAAAAACTGTTTTTT
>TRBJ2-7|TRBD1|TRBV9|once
CASSVDGTAIYEQYF
TGTGCCAGCAGCGTAGACGGGACAGCTATTTACGAGCAGTACTTC
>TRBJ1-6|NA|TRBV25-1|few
CAAGGRRSPLHF
TGTGCAGCCGGTGGGCGTCGTTCACCCCTCCACTTT
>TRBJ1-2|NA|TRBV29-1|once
CSVDPQNHYGYTF
TGCAGCGTTGACCCACAGAACCACTATGGCTACACCTTC
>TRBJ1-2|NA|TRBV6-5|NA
CASRKGGFDGYTF
TGTGCCAGCAGGAAAGGGGGTTTTGATGGCTACACCTTC
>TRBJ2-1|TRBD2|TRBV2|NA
CASSDLAGGRVNEQFF
TGTGCCAGCAGTGACTTAGCGGGGGGGCGAGTGAATGAGCAGTTCTTC
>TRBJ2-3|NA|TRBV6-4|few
CASSDSAGTDTQYF
TGTGCCAGCAGTGACTCGGCCGGCACAGATACGCAGTATTTT
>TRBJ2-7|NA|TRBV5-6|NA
CASSLNWSRGGASRYEQYF
TGTGCCAGCAGCTTGAACTGGTCGCGAGGGGGGGCGAGTAGGTACGAGCAGTACTTC
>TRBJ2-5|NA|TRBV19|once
CASSAAEQGLTEETQYF
TGTGCCAGTAGTGCGGCTGAACAGGGCCTAACAGAAGAGACCCAGTACTTC